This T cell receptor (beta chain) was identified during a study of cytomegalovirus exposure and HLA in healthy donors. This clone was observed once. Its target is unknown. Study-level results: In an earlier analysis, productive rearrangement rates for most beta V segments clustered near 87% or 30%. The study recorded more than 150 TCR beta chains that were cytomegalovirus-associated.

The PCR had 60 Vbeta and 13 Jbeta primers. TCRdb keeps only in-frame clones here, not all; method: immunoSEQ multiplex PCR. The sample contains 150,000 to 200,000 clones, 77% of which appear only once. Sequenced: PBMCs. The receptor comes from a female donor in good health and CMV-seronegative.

The CDR3 bases are TGTGCTAGTGCCCCGGACTCCTATGGCTACACCTTC. Its protein product is CASAPDSYGYTF. The chain joins TRBV12-5 to TRBJ1-2; D not resolved. The CDR3 totals 12 residues. Germline loops: CDR1 LGHNT, CDR2 FRNRAP. V was pared by 7 bases and J by 4 bases, with 10 bases between.